A single sample gave rise to the 32 T cell receptor beta chains below, sequenced in a study of CD8 T cells in ankylosing spondylitis. One entry per CDR3 protein, called by TCRdb with MiXCR from the 5' RACE reads. The data show a few hundred thousand distinct CDR3 sequences, 20% seen once. Specimen: blood, either unsorted or a sorted T cell fraction (not recorded which). Receptors were obtained from a male donor with ankylosing spondylitis or in good health (not recorded which).

CDR3 nucleotide sequence: TGTGCCAGCAGCGACAGGGAGTCGGGAGATACGCAGTATTTT. Amino acids: CASSDRESGDTQYF. The chain carries TRBV9 and TRBJ2-3; possible D gene TRBD1, 6 bases. Germline V gives CDR1 SGDLS, CDR2 YYNGEE. This CDR3 contains 14 residues. Trimming cost V 3 bases and J 5 bases, with 13 bases left between them.

This clonotype was counted ten times or more. The rearrangement links TRBV29-1 to TRBJ2-2, with 8 bases fitting TRBD1. Per the germline V gene, CDR1 is SQVTM and CDR2 is ANQGSEA. Trimming cost V 6 bases and J 2 bases; bases outside gene matches: 8. The CDR3 covers 15 residues. CDR3 sequence: CSVVRTGRNTGELFF. The CDR3, as DNA: TGCAGCGTCGTCCGGACAGGGCGAAACACCGGGGAGCTGTTTTTT.

This chain uses TRBV11-2 with TRBJ1-2; TRBD1 aligns across 9 bases. Trimming removed 5 bases from V and 4 bases from J; junction bases left unmatched: 8. CDR1 is SGHAT, CDR2 FQNNGV, per germline. This CDR3 region has 15 residues. Here the CDR3 reads CASSHQGQGAYGYTF. CDR3 DNA: TGTGCCAGCAGCCACCAGGGACAGGGAGCCTATGGCTACACCTTC.

This clonotype has only a few counts. This sequence joins TRBV4-2 and TRBJ1-2; no definite D call. CDR1 is LGHNA, CDR2 YNFKEQ, per germline. The CDR3 consists of 14 residues. Trimming cost V 0 bases and J 4 bases, with 9 bases left between them. The chain's CDR3 is CASSQDDLLYGYTF. The CDR3 DNA is TGTGCCAGCAGCCAAGACGATTTACTCTATGGCTACACCTTC.

This clonotype was counted between two and nine times. The chain combines TRBV6-1 with TRBJ2-7; D not certain. The germline V gene has CDR1 MNHNS and CDR2 SASEGT. Trimming left V 9 bases short and J 0 bases short, with 12 bases between. The CDR3 has 13 residues. CDR3 sequence reads: CASRPGLSYEQYV. As DNA, the CDR3 is TGTGCCAGTCGGCCGGGCCTCTCCTACGAGCAGTACGTC.

This clonotype was counted many times. The chain recombines TRBV2 with TRBJ1-1; 11 nucleotides match TRBD1. The CDR3 sequence is 11 residues long. Trimming took 6 bases from V and 12 from J; bases not matched to a gene: 3. CDR1 is SNHLY, CDR2 FYNNEI, per germline. The CDR3 nucleotides are TGTGCCAGCAGGGGACAGGGGGAGACTTTCTTT. Protein: CASRGQGETFF. Full variable domain (missing parts from reference TRBV2 and TRBJ1-1): EPEVTQTPSHQVTQMGQEVILRCVPISNHLYFYWYRQILGQKVEFLVSFYNNEISEKSEIFDDQFSVERPDGSNFTLKIRSTKLEDSAMYFCASRGQGETFFGQGTRLTVV.

This clonotype was seen many times. The chain employs TRBV7-9 and TRBJ2-1, with TRBD1 as a possible D gene (6 bases). CDR1 is SEHNR, CDR2 FQNEAQ, per germline (reference sequence). Trimming left V 6 bases short and J 4 bases short, with 13 bases between. The CDR3 runs 14 residues. CDR3: CASSSDRSYNEQFF. The CDR3 DNA follows: TGTGCCAGCAGTTCGGACAGATCGTACAATGAGCAGTTCTTC.

DNA for the CDR3: TGCGCCAGCAGTTCAAGTTGGGTAGGGGGCTTCATCTCCTACAATGAGCAGTTCTTC. This encodes CASSSSWVGGFISYNEQFF. The J gene is TRBJ2-1, the V gene TRBV5-1; 7 nucleotides line up with TRBD1. The trim removed 5 bases at V and 0 bases at J, leaving 17 bases unmatched. The CDR3 is 19 amino acids. Germline V gene sequence: CDR1 SGHRS, CDR2 YFSETQ.

At least ten counts were recorded for this clonotype. CDR3 nucleotides: TGTGCCAGCAGTACTTACAATGAGCAGTTCTTC. This sequence encodes CASSTYNEQFF. The chain couples TRBV6-5 to TRBJ2-1; the D is unclear. The CDR3 has 11 residues. Germline-derived CDR1 and CDR2 are MNHEY and SVGAGI. V lost 5 bases to trimming and J lost 4 bases, with 3 bases between them.

The rearrangement joins TRBV7-3 to TRBJ1-6; D perhaps matches TRBD1 (5 bases). The CDR3 is 13 residues long. CDR1 SGHTA and CDR2 FQGTGA come from the germline V gene. Trimming removed 4 bases from V and 6 bases from J, with 7 bases in between. The CDR3 sequence is CASSSGGNSPLHF. CDR3 DNA: TGTGCCAGCAGCTCCGGGGGTAATTCACCCCTCCACTTT.

This clonotype showed up many times. The V gene is TRBV5-1, the J gene TRBJ2-2; D not certain. The CDR3 extends over 14 amino acids. Per the germline V gene, CDR1 is SGHRS and CDR2 is YFSETQ. Trimming cost V 5 bases and J 1 base, with 9 bases left between them. The CDR3: CASRYGWNTGELFF. The DNA of the CDR3 is TGCGCCAGCAGATACGGGTGGAACACCGGGGAGCTGTTTTTT.

This clonotype occurred a few times. The gene calls are TRBV10-3 and TRBJ2-5; 10 positions agree with TRBD1. Germline loops: CDR1 ENHRY, CDR2 SYGVKD. CDR3 length: 15 amino acids. J lost 4 bases, V lost 0 bases, and 2 bases had no gene match. Written as DNA, the CDR3 is TGTGCCATCAGTGAGTCAGGGACAGGGGTAGAGACCCAGTACTTC. Translating it yields CAISESGTGVETQYF.

CDR3 amino acids: CSASLSGGSNQPQHF. DNA of the CDR3: TGCAGTGCTAGTTTGTCAGGGGGCAGCAATCAGCCCCAGCATTTT. The rearrangement links TRBV20-1 to TRBJ1-5; 8 bases are a match to TRBD1. The ends lost 3 bases at V and 1 base at J; junction bases unmatched: 5. This CDR3 has 15 amino acids. Germline CDR1 DFQATT, CDR2 SNEGSKA (reference sequence).

The chain recombines TRBV9 with TRBJ2-1, with D maybe TRBD2 (6 bases). CDR3 size: 15 residues. Per the germline V gene, CDR1 is SGDLS and CDR2 is YYNGEE. Trimming left V 3 bases short and J 3 bases short, with 13 bases between. CDR3 sequence (DNA): TGTGCCAGCAGCGCCGAGGGGCGGGACTACAATGAGCAGTTCTTC. It is translated as CASSAEGRDYNEQFF.

The table lists this clonotype with many counts. This chain joins TRBV7-8 and TRBJ2-1, with 10 bases matching TRBD1. Trimming took 2 bases from V and 4 from J; bases not matched to a gene: 5. This CDR3 is built from 16 residues. CDR1 SGHVS and CDR2 FQNEAQ come from the germline V gene. CDR3 protein: CASSLTDRGSYNEQFF. CDR3 DNA sequence: TGTGCCAGCAGCTTAACGGACAGGGGGAGTTACAATGAGCAGTTCTTC. Combining the CDR3 with reference TRBV7-8 and TRBJ2-1 gives the whole variable domain GAGVSQSPRYKVAKRGQDVALRCDPISGHVSLFWYQQALGQGPEFLTYFQNEAQLDKSGLPSDRFFAERPEGSVSTLKIQRTQQEDSAVYLCASSLTDRGSYNEQFFGPGTRLTVL.

This clonotype has just a few counts. The chain is built from TRBV5-1 and TRBJ1-3, with D maybe TRBD1 (5 bases). Germline-derived CDR1 and CDR2 are SGHRS and YFSETQ. Deletions cut 4 bases from V and 0 bases from J, with 11 bases between. This CDR3 has 15 amino acids. This CDR3 reads CASSRGQLSGNTIYF. The CDR3 nucleotides read TGCGCCAGCAGCAGAGGACAACTCTCTGGAAACACCATATATTTT.

V and J are TRBV5-5 and TRBJ2-7, with D perhaps TRBD1 (6 bases). The V end was cut by 4 bases, the J end by 7 bases, with 18 bases between. Germline values: CDR1 SGHKS, CDR2 YYEKEE (reference sequence). The length of the CDR3 is 14 residues. The CDR3 region has the DNA TGTGCCAGCAGCGGAACCGGGACATCCCGGGAGCAGTACGTC. Protein sequence: CASSGTGTSREQYV.

The chain couples TRBV12-3 or TRBV12-4 to TRBJ2-3, with 10 bases aligning to TRBD2. The V and J ends lost 7 bases and 1 base, in that order; junction bases with no gene match: 11. The CDR3 loop spans 17 amino acids. The CDR3 nucleotides read TGTGCCAGCACCTCTCGGGGAAGCGGGAGGGGCACAGATACGCAGTATTTT. It specifies CASTSRGSGRGTDTQYF.

The rearrangement uses TRBV29-1 and TRBJ2-3; 8 bases align to TRBD1. The CDR3 is 14 residues long. Germline CDR1 is SQVTM and CDR2 is ANQGSEA. V was pared by 6 bases and J by 1 base, with 6 bases of the junction left unmatched. The CDR3 spells CSVADRGGTDTQYF. The CDR3, as DNA: TGCAGCGTCGCTGACAGGGGCGGCACAGATACGCAGTATTTT.

In its sample, this clonotype was seen many times. The V gene is TRBV27, the J gene TRBJ1-6; D is unresolved. Germline V gene lookup returns CDR1 MNHEY and CDR2 SMNVEV (reference sequence). There are 15 residues in the CDR3. The V gene lost 7 bases and the J gene lost 2 bases, with 12 bases spanning the gap. CDR3 region: CASIHRGTYNSPLHF. For the CDR3, the DNA is TGTGCCAGCATACACCGGGGTACCTATAATTCACCCCTCCACTTT.

This clonotype was counted a few times. The chain has TRBV12-3 or TRBV12-4 and TRBJ1-1; D is unclear. This CDR3 spans 13 amino acids. The V and J ends lost 1 base and 3 bases respectively, with 6 bases between them. CDR3 protein: CASSLVGYTEAFF. The CDR3 nucleotides are TGTGCCAGCAGTTTAGTCGGGTACACTGAAGCTTTCTTT.

This clonotype was seen many times. The chain employs TRBV12-3 or TRBV12-4 and TRBJ2-5; no reliable D call. There are 14 residues in the CDR3. The germline V and J ends were trimmed by 5 bases and 6 bases, with 16 bases remaining between them. The CDR3 DNA sequence: TGTGCCAGCAGTCCGACTGCGGTGGATAAGACCCAGTACTTC. It is translated as CASSPTAVDKTQYF.

This rearrangement joins TRBV19 to TRBJ1-1; D might be TRBD1 (5 bases). The CDR3 runs 15 residues. Germline V gives CDR1 LNHDA, CDR2 SQIVND (reference sequence). V was shortened by 1 base and J by 4 bases, with 13 bases between the two germline ends. For the CDR3, the DNA is TGTGCCAGTAGTATAGTAGGTGGGGCATCCACTGAAGCTTTCTTT. It translates to CASSIVGGASTEAFF.

This clonotype came up once. This chain joins TRBV7-9 and TRBJ1-4; TRBD1 aligns across 9 bases. Germline V CDR1 and CDR2: SEHNR, FQNEAQ (reference sequence). The V gene end was trimmed by 5 bases and the J gene end by 8 bases; junction bases not matched to a gene: 6. This CDR3 contains 14 residues. CDR3 in DNA: TGTGCCAGCAGCCTCGACAGGGGGACAGAAAAACTGTTTTTT. Translated, it gives CASSLDRGTEKLFF.

The chain is built from TRBV11-1 and TRBJ2-3; TRBD1 is a possible D gene (5 bases). Germline-derived CDR1 and CDR2 are SGHAT and FQDESV (reference sequence). Trimming removed 5 bases at V and 9 bases at J, with 15 bases between. The CDR3 runs 13 residues. Here the CDR3 reads CASSPQVQVTQYF. In DNA form, the CDR3 reads TGTGCCAGCAGCCCACAGGTCCAGGTGACGCAGTATTTT.

This clonotype was counted between two and nine times. The rearrangement uses TRBV9 and TRBJ2-5, with TRBD1 identical over 9 bases. The germline V gene has CDR1 SGDLS and CDR2 YYNGEE. There are 15 residues in the CDR3. The V gene end was trimmed by 3 bases and the J gene end by 5 bases; junction bases not matched to a gene: 8. The CDR3 DNA follows: TGTGCCAGCAGCGCAGGACAGGGGAATCGGGAGACCCAGTACTTC. Amino acid sequence: CASSAGQGNRETQYF.

This chain connects TRBV3-1 to TRBJ2-1; D may correspond to TRBD1 or TRBD2 (5 bases each). Deletions cut 1 base from V and 5 bases from J, with 27 bases between. The CDR3 totals 20 residues. The germline V gene encodes CDR1 LGHDT and CDR2 YNNKEL (reference sequence). CDR3 in DNA: TGTGCCAGCAGCCAAGTGCCGGGGCTATCAGCCCTAAGGTCCGACAATGAGCAGTTCTTC. Protein: CASSQVPGLSALRSDNEQFF.

This rearrangement joins TRBV18 to TRBJ1-4, with 9 bases lining up with TRBD1. Germline CDR1 and CDR2: KGHSH and LQKENI. The V gene end was trimmed by 5 bases and the J gene end by 8 bases; junction bases not matched to a gene: 3. The CDR3 spans 13 residues. The CDR3: CASSSGQGEKLFF. DNA of the CDR3: TGTGCCAGCTCATCCGGACAGGGGGAAAAACTGTTTTTT.

This chain connects TRBV27 to TRBJ2-4; D possibly corresponds to TRBD1 (6 bases). This CDR3 is 16 amino acids long. Germline-derived CDR1 and CDR2 are MNHEY and SMNVEV (reference sequence). The V and J ends lost 4 bases and 7 bases respectively, with 20 bases between them. CDR3 DNA sequence: TGTGCCAGCAGTTCCAACACCGACAATCAGGGGAACATTCAGTACTTC. Translating it yields CASSSNTDNQGNIQYF.

V is TRBV6-1 and J is TRBJ2-3; TRBD1 matches at 7 bases. V shed 3 bases, J shed 1 base, and the junction held 7 bases outside the gene matches. CDR1 and CDR2 (germline): MNHNS, SASEGT. CDR3 length: 16 residues. The CDR3: CASSDPRQGRTDTQYF. The DNA for the CDR3 is TGTGCCAGCAGTGATCCCCGACAGGGTCGCACAGATACGCAGTATTTT.

To note about this clonotype: A much larger clone lies a single base off, so this may be a read error. The gene calls are TRBV20-1 and TRBJ1-1, with D possibly TRBD1 on 6 matching bases. CDR3 length equals 14 residues. CDR1 is DFQATT and CDR2 is SNEGSKA in the germline V gene (reference sequence). The CDR3 DNA sequence: TGCAATGCCAATGACCACAGGGAGCACACTGAAGCTTTCTTT. Translated, it gives CNANDHREHTEAFF.

The chain uses TRBV11-2 and TRBJ2-7; 10 positions match TRBD1. This CDR3 is built from 15 residues. Germline V gene lookup returns CDR1 SGHAT and CDR2 FQNNGV. With 5 bases clipped from V and 3 bases from J, the junction kept 7 bases outside the gene matches. The CDR3 loop is CASSLAGQGFYEQYV. The CDR3 DNA sequence: TGTGCCAGCAGCCTCGCGGGACAGGGGTTCTACGAGCAGTACGTC.